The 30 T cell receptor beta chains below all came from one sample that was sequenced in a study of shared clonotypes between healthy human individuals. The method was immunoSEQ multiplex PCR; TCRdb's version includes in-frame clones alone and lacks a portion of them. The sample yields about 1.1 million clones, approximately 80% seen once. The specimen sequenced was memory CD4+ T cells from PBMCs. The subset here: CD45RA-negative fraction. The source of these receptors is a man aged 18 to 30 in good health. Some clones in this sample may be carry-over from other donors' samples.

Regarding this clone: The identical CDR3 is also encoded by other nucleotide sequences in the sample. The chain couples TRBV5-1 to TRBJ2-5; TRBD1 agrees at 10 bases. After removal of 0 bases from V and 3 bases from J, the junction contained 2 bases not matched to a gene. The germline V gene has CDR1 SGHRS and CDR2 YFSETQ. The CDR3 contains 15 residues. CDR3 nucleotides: TGCGCCAGCAGCTTGGTGGGGACAGGGGAAGAGACCCAGTACTTC. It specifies CASSLVGTGEETQYF. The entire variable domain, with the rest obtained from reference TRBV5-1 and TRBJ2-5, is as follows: KAGVTQTPRYLIKTRGQQVTLSCSPISGHRSVSWYQQTPGQGLQFLFEYFSETQRNKGNFPGRFSGRQFSNSRSEMNVSTLELGDSALYLCASSLVGTGEETQYFGPGTRLLVL.

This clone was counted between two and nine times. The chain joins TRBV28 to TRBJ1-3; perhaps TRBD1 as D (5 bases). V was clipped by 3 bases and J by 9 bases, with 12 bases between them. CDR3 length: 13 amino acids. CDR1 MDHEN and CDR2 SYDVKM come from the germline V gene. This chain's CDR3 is CASSLRSRGTIYF. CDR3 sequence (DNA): TGTGCCAGCAGTTTGAGGTCTAGGGGCACCATATATTTT. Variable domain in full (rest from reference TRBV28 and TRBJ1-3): DVKVTQSSRYLVKRTGEKVFLECVQDMDHENMFWYRQDPGLGLRLIYFSYDVKMKEKGDIPEGYSVSREKKERFSLILESASTNQTSMYLCASSLRSRGTIYFGEGSWLTVV.

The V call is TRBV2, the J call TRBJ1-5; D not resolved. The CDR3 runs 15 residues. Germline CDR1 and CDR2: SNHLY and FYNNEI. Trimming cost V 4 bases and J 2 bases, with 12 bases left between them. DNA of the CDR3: TGTGCCAGCAGTGTGTCGGGCCCCCGCAATCAGCCCCAGCATTTT. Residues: CASSVSGPRNQPQHF. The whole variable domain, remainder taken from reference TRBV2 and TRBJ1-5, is EPEVTQTPSHQVTQMGQEVILRCVPISNHLYFYWYRQILGQKVEFLVSFYNNEISEKSEIFDDQFSVERPDGSNFTLKIRSTKLEDSAMYFCASSVSGPRNQPQHFGDGTRLSIL.

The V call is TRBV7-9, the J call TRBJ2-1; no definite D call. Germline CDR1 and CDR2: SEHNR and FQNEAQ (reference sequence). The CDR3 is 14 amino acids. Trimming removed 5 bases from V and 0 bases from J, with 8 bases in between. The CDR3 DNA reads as TGTGCCAGCAGCGCACAGAGCTCCTACAATGAGCAGTTCTTC. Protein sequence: CASSAQSSYNEQFF.

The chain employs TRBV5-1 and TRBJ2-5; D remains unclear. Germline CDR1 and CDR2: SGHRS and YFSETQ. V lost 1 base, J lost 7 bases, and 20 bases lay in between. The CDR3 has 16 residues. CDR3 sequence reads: CASSLYRTGQGWTQYF. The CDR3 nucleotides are TGCGCCAGCAGCTTGTACCGGACCGGCCAAGGGTGGACCCAGTACTTC. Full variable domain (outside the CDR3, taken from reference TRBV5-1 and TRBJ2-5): KAGVTQTPRYLIKTRGQQVTLSCSPISGHRSVSWYQQTPGQGLQFLFEYFSETQRNKGNFPGRFSGRQFSNSRSEMNVSTLELGDSALYLCASSLYRTGQGWTQYFGPGTRLLVL.

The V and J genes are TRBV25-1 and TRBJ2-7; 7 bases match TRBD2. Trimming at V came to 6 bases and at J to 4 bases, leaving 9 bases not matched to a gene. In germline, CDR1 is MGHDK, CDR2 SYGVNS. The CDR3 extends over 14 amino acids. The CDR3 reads CASSAHGGRYEQYF. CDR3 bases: TGTGCCAGCAGCGCTCATGGCGGGAGATACGAGCAGTACTTC.

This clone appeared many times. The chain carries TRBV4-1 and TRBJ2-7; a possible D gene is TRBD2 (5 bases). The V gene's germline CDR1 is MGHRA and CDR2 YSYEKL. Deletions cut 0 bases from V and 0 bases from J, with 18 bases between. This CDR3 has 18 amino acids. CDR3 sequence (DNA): TGCGCCAGCAGCCAAGATATTCCGCGCCTAGCCTACTCCTACGAGCAGTACTTC. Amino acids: CASSQDIPRLAYSYEQYF.

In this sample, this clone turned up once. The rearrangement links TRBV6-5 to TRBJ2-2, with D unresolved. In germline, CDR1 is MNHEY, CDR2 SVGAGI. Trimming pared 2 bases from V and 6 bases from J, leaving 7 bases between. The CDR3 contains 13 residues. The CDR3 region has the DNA TGTGCCAGCAGTTACAAGCTCCCCGGGGAGCTGTTTTTT. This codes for CASSYKLPGELFF.

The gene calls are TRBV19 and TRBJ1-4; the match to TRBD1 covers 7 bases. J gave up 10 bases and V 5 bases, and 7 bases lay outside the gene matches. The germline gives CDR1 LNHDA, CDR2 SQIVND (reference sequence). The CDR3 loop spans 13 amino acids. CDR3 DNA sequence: TGTGCCAGTAGTGACGACAGGGCGGGAAAACTGTTTTTT. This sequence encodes CASSDDRAGKLFF.

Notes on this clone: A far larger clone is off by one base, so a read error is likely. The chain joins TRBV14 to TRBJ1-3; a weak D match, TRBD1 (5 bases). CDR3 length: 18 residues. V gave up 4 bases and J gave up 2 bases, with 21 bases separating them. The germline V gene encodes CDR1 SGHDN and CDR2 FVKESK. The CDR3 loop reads CASSRVGWPGRTGNTIYF. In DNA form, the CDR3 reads TGTGCCAGCAGCCGAGTTGGATGGCCGGGACGGACTGGAAACACCATATATTTT.

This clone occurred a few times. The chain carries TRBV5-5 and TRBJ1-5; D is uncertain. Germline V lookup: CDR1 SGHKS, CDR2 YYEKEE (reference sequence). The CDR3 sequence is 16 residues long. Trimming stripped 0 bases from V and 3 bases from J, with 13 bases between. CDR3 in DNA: TGTGCCAGCAGCTTGGGGTCATCCGGTAACAATCAGCCCCAGCATTTT. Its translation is CASSLGSSGNNQPQHF.

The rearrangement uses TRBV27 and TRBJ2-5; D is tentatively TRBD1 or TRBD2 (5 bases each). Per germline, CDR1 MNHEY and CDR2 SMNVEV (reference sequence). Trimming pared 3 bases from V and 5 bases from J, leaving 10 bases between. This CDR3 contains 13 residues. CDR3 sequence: CASSFGARETQYF. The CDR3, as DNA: TGTGCCAGCAGTTTCGGGGCGAGGGAGACCCAGTACTTC.

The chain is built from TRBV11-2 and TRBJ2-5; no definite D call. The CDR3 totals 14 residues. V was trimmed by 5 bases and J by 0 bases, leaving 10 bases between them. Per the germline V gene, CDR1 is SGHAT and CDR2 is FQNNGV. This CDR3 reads CASSRLLNQETQYF. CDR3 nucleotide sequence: TGTGCCAGCAGCCGTCTACTTAACCAAGAGACCCAGTACTTC.

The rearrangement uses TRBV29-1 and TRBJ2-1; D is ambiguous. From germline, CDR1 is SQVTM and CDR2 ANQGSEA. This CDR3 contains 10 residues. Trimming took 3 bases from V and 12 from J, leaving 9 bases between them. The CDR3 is CSVDWGVQFF. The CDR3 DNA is TGCAGCGTTGACTGGGGTGTGCAGTTCTTC.

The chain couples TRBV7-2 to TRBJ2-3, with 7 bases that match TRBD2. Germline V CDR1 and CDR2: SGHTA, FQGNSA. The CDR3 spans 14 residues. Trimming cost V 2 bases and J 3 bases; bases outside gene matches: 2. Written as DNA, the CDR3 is TGTGCCAGCAGCTTACTAGCGGCAACAGATACGCAGTATTTT. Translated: CASSLLAATDTQYF.

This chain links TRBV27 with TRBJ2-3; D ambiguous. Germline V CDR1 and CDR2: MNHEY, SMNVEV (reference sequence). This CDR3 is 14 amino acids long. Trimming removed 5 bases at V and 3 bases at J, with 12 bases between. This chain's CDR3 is CASSPRITTDTQYF. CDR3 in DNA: TGTGCCAGCAGTCCCCGGATCACTACAGATACGCAGTATTTT.

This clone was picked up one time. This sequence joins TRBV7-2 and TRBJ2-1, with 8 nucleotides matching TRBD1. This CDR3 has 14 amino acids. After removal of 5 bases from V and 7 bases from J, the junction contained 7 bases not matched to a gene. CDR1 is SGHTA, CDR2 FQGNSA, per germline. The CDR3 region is CASSPSRTGNEQFF. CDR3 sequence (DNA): TGTGCCAGCAGCCCTAGCCGGACAGGGAATGAGCAGTTCTTC.

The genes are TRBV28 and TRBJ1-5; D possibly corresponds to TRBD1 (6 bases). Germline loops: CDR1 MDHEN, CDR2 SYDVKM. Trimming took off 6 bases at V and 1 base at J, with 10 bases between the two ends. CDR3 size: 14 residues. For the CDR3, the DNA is TGTGCCAGCAGAGCTGGACAGAGCAATCAGCCCCAGCATTTT. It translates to CASRAGQSNQPQHF.

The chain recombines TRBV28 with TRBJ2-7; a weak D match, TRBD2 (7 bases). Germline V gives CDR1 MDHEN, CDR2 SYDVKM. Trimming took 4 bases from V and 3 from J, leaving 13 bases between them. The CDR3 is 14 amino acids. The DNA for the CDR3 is TGTGCCAGCAGTTCTGGGGGGGCTATCTACGAGCAGTACTTC. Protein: CASSSGGAIYEQYF.

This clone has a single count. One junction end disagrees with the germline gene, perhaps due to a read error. CDR3 DNA sequence: TGTGCCAGCAGTAAGTCAGGGCGTCAAGGGACCCAGTACTTC. It specifies CASSKSGRQGTQYF. V gene TRBV6-6 combines with J gene TRBJ2-5; D might be TRBD1 (5 bases). This CDR3 is 14 amino acids long. Germline V gene data show CDR1 as MNHNY and CDR2 as SVGAGI (reference sequence).

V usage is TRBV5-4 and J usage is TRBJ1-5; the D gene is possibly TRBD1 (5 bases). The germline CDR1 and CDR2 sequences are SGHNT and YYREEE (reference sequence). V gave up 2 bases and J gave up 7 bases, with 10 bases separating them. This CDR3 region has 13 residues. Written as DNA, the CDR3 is TGTGCCAGCAGCTTAGGGTGGGACCAGCCCCAGCATTTT. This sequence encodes CASSLGWDQPQHF.

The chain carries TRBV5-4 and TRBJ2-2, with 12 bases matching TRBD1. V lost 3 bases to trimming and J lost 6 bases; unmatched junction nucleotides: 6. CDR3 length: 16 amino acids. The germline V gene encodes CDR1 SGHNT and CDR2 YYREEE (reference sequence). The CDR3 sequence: CASSSEGQGAAGELFF. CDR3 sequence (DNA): TGTGCCAGCAGCTCGGAGGGACAGGGGGCCGCCGGGGAGCTGTTTTTT.

Written as DNA, the CDR3 is TGTGCCAGCAGCCCTGTCGGGGACAGCGAAGCTTTCTTT. This encodes CASSPVGDSEAFF. The chain couples TRBV7-9 to TRBJ1-1, with 7 nucleotides matching TRBD1. CDR3 length: 13 amino acids. V was pared by 5 bases and J by 8 bases, with 8 bases of the junction left unmatched. Germline V gene lookup returns CDR1 SEHNR and CDR2 FQNEAQ (reference sequence).

CDR3 residues: CASSLAPNTGEQYF. As DNA, the CDR3 is TGTGCCAGCAGCTTAGCGCCAAATACGGGGGAGCAGTACTTC. V and J are TRBV7-8 and TRBJ2-7; the D gene is possibly TRBD2 (5 bases). The germline gives CDR1 SGHVS, CDR2 FQNEAQ. Trimming removed 0 bases from V and 7 bases from J, with 13 bases in between. This CDR3 is 14 amino acids long.

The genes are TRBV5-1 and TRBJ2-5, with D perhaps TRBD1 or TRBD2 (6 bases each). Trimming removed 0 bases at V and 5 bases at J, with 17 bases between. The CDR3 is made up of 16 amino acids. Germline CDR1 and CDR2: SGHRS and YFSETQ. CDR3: CASSLGGGQLEETQYF. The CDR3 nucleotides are TGCGCCAGCAGCTTGGGGGGAGGACAGCTAGAGGAGACCCAGTACTTC.

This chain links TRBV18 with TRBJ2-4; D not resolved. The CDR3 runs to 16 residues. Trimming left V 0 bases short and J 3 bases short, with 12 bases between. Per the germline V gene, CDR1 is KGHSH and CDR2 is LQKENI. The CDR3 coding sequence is TGTGCCAGCTCACCACCTTTCACGGATGACAAAAACATTCAGTACTTC. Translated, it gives CASSPPFTDDKNIQYF.

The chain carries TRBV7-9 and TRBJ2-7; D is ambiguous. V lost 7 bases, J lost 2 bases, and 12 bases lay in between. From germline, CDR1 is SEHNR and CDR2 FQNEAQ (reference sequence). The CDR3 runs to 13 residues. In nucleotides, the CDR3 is TGTGCCAGCACCCATAACGCCCCCTACGAGCAGTACTTC. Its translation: CASTHNAPYEQYF.

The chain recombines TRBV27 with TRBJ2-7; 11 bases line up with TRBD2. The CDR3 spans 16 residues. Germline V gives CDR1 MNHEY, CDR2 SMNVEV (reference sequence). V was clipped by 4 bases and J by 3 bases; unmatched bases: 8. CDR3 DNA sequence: TGTGCCAGCAGTTCCTACGGGACTAGCGGCCTCTACGAGCAGTACTTC. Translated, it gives CASSSYGTSGLYEQYF.

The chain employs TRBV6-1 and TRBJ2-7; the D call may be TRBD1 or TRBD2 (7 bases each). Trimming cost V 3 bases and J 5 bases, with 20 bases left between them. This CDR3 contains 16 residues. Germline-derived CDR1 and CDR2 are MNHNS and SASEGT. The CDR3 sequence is CASSEGQGEGQNEQYF. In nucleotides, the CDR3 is TGTGCCAGCAGTGAGGGTCAGGGGGAGGGCCAAAACGAGCAGTACTTC.

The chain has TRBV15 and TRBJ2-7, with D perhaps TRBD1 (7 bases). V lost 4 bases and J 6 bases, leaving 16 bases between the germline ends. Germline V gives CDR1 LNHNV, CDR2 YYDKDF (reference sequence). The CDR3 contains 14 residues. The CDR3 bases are TGTGCCACCAGCACCTTCAGGGGGGTGTTCGAGCAGTACTTC. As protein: CATSTFRGVFEQYF.